This T cell receptor beta chain was found in a study of blood T cell repertoires in COVID-19. On the study more broadly: Specimens from acute and convalescent COVID-19 originated in the United States, Italy and Spain.

In the authors' methods: Counts of nucleated cells, estimated from reference gene primer amplification, were obtained. Method: immunoSEQ multiplex PCR; TCRdb's copy keeps in-frame clones and lacks some. V and J calls and clone size are those listed in that table; D and trimming were worked out from the DNA. The sample includes approximately 90,000 clones, 65% to 90% of them seen just once. V was shortened by 0 bases and J by 8 bases, with 19 bases between the two germline ends. The CDR3 consists of 16 residues. CDR1 and CDR2 (germline): LGHNA, YSLEER. The sequenced material came from peripheral blood. The chain uses TRBV4-3 and TRBJ1-2, with D possibly matching TRBD1 (6 bases). The receptor was isolated from a man aged 55 to 70 with acute or convalescent COVID-19. CDR3 coding DNA: TGCGCCAGCAGCCAAGATCTTTATGGAACAGGGCACGGCTACACCTTC. This encodes CASSQDLYGTGHGYTF.